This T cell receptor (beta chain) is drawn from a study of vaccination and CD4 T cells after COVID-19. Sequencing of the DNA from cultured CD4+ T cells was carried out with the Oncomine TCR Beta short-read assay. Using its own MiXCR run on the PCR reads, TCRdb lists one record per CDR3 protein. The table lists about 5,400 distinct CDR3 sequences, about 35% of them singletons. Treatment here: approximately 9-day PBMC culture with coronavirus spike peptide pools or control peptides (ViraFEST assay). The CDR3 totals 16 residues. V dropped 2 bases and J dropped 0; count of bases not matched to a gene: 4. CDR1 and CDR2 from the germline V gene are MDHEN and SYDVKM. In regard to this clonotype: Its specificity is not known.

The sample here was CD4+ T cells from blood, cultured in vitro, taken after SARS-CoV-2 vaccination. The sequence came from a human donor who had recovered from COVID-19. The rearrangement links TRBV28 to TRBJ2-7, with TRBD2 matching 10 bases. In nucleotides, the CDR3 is TGTGCCAGCAGTTTAACAGCGGGAGGGGTCTCCTACGAGCAGTACTTC. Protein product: CASSLTAGGVSYEQYF.